This T cell receptor beta chain was found in a study of blood T cell repertoires in COVID-19. V lost 3 bases and J lost 1, with 13 bases in between. In germline, CDR1 is SGHRS, CDR2 YFSETQ. The length of the CDR3 is 15 residues. Assay used: immunoSEQ multiplex PCR; TCRdb lists only in-frame clones, some missing. Here the sample spans some 260,000 clones, 82% being singletons. This clone occurred once. This clonotype was sampled from a young woman with acute or convalescent COVID-19. Sequenced: peripheral blood. V is TRBV5-1 and J is TRBJ1-1; perhaps TRBD1 as D (5 bases). CDR3 in amino acids: CASSWERGGNTEAFF. The DNA for the CDR3 is TGCGCCAGCAGCTGGGAAAGGGGAGGGAACACTGAAGCTTTCTTT.